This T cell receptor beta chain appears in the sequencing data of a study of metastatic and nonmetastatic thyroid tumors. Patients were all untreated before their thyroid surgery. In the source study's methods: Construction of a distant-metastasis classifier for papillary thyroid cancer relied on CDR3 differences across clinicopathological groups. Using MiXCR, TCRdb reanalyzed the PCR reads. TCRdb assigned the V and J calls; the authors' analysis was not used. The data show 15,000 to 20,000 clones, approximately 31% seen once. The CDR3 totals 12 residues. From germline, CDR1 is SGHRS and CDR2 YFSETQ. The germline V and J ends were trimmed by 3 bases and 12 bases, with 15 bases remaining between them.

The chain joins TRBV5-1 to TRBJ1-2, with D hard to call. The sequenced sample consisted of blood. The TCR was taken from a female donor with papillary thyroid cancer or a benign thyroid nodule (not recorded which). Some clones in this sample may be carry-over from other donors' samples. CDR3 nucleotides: TGCGCCAGCAGCTACAACTACGACTTCCACACCTTC. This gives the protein CASSYNYDFHTF.